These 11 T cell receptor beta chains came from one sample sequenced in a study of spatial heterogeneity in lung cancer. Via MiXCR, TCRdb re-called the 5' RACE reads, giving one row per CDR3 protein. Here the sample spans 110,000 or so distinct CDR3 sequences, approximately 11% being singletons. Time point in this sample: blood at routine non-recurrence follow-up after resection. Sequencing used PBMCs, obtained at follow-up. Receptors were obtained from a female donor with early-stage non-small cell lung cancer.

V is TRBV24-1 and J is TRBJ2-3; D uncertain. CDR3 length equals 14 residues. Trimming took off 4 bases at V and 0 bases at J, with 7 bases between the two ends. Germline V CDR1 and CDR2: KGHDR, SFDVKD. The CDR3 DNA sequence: TGTGCCACCAGTGAATTTCCTAGCACAGATACGCAGTATTTT. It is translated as CATSEFPSTDTQYF.

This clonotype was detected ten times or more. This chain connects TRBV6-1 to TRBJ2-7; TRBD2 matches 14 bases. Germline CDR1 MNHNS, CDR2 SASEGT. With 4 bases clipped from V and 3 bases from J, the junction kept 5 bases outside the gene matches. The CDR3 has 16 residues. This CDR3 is CASSGGTSGSFYEQYF. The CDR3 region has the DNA TGTGCCAGCAGTGGAGGGACTAGCGGGAGCTTCTACGAGCAGTACTTC.

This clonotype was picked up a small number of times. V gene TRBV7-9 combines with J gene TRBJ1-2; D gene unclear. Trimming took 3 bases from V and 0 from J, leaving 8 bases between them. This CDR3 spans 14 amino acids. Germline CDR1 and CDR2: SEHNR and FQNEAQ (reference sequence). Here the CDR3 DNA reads TGTGCCAGCAGCTTGGGGAGAGCTAACTATGGCTACACCTTC. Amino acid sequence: CASSLGRANYGYTF.

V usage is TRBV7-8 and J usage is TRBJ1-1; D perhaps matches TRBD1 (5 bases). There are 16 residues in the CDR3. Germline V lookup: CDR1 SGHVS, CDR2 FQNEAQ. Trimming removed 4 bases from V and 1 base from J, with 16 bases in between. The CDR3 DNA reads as TGTGCCAGCAGCTCCCCTTCCGGGACGTCGAACACTGAAGCTTTCTTT. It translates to CASSSPSGTSNTEAFF.

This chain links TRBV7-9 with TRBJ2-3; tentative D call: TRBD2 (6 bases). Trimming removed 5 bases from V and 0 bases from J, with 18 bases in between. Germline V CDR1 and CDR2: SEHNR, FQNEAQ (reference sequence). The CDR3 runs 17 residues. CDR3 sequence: CASSGPGTRVSTDTQYF. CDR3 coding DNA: TGTGCCAGCAGCGGTCCTGGGACTCGAGTTAGCACAGATACGCAGTATTTT.

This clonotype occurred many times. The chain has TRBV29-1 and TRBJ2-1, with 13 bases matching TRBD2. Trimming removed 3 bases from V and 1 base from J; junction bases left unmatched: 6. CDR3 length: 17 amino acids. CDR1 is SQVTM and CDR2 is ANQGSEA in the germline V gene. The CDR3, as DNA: TGCAGCGTTGATGTGTCGGGACTAGCGGGATCCTACAATGAGCAGTTCTTC. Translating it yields CSVDVSGLAGSYNEQFF.

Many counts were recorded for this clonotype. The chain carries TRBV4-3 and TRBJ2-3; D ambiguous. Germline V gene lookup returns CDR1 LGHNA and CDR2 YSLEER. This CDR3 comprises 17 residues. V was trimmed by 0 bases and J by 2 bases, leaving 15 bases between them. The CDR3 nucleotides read TGCGCCAGCAGCCAAGAGGTAGCACGAACGGCCACAGATACGCAGTATTTT. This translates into CASSQEVARTATDTQYF.

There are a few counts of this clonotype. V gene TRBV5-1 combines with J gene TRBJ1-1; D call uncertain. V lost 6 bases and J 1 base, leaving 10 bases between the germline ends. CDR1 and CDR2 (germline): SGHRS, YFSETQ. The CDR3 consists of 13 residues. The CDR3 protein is CASMGQTNTEAFF. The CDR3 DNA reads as TGCGCCAGCATGGGTCAGACGAACACTGAAGCTTTCTTT.

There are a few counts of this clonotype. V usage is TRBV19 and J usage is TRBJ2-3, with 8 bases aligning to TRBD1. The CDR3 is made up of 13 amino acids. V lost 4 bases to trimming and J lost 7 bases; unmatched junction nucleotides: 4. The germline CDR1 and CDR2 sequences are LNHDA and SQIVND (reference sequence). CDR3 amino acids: CASSKDRAYTQYF. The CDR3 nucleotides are TGTGCCAGTAGTAAGGACAGGGCGTATACGCAGTATTTT.

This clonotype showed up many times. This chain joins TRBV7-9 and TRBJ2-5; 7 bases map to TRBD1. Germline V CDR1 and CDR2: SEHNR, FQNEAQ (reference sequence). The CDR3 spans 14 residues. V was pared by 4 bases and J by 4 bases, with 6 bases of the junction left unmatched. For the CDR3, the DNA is TGTGCCAGCAGCTCAACAGGGGCCCGAGAGACCCAGTACTTC. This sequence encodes CASSSTGARETQYF.

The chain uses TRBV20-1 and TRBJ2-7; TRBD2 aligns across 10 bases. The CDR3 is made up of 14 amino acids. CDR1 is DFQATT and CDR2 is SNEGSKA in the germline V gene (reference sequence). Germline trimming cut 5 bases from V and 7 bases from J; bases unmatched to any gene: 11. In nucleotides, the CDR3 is TGCAGTGCTGCAAGCGGGAGGGCAGCGAGGGAGCAGTACTTC. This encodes CSAASGRAAREQYF.